This entry lists 28 T cell receptor beta chains sequenced from one sample in a study of memory CD4+ T cells and cytomegalovirus serostatus. The sort gate was single viable CD3+CD4+CD8-CD45RO+ cells for memory CD4+ T cells. Repertoires were generated with immunoSEQ multiplex PCR, while TCRdb's copy carries only in-frame clones and drops some. Here the sample spans tens of thousands of clones, roughly three quarters being singletons. Material: memory CD4+ T cells from blood. These receptors originate from an adult in good health and CMV-seronegative.

This clone came up a few times. The CDR3 here is CAWSVGKAQPQHF. The CDR3 bases are TGTGCCTGGAGTGTTGGCAAAGCGCAGCCCCAGCATTTT. The chain recombines TRBV30 with TRBJ1-5; D uncertain. CDR3 size: 13 residues. Germline CDR1 and CDR2: GTSNPN and SVGIG (reference sequence). The V end lost 0 bases, the J end lost 7 bases, and 10 bases lay between the germline ends. Full variable domain (missing parts from reference TRBV30 and TRBJ1-5): SQTIHQWPATLVQPVGSPLSLECTVEGTSNPNLYWYRQAAGRGLQLLFYSVGIGQISSEVPQNLSASRPQDRQFILSSKKLLLSDSGFYLCAWSVGKAQPQHFGDGTRLSIL.

This clone is medium-sized in the sample. The V call is TRBV5-1, the J call TRBJ2-2, with 9 bases fitting TRBD1. The CDR3 spans 16 residues. Germline V gene lookup returns CDR1 SGHRS and CDR2 YFSETQ. J was trimmed by 3 bases and V by 4 bases; bases with no gene match: 7. The CDR3 bases are TGCGCCAGCAGCCCGAGGACAGGGGCCCACACCGGGGAGCTGTTTTTT. It translates to CASSPRTGAHTGELFF.

This chain links TRBV6-4 with TRBJ1-2; D gene uncertain. Germline V gives CDR1 MRHNA, CDR2 SNTAGT. With 5 bases removed from V and 3 bases from J, the gap between germline ends came to 10 bases. CDR3 length: 13 residues. The CDR3: CASSPDGYYGYTF. The CDR3, as DNA: TGTGCCAGCAGTCCGGACGGATACTATGGCTACACCTTC.

A single count supports this clone. This sequence joins TRBV19 and TRBJ1-3; TRBD1 is a possible D gene (6 bases). Trimming cost V 11 bases and J 0 bases, with 14 bases left between them. From germline, CDR1 is LNHDA and CDR2 SQIVND (reference sequence). The CDR3 consists of 14 residues. Here the CDR3 DNA reads TGTGCCTCCCGGGGGCTTAACTCTGGAAACACCATATATTTT. Translated: CASRGLNSGNTIYF.

This clone was seen repeatedly, ten times or more. The CDR3 DNA reads as TGTGCCAGCAGCTTCTCCGGACAGGGGGTCGAGCAGTACTTC. Encoded protein: CASSFSGQGVEQYF. The rearrangement links TRBV6-5 to TRBJ2-7; 10 positions match TRBD1. The CDR3 has 14 residues. Germline CDR1 reads MNHEY; CDR2 reads SVGAGI. V dropped 6 bases and J dropped 6; count of bases not matched to a gene: 8.

J is TRBJ2-5 and V is TRBV9; TRBD2 matches 7 bases. With 4 bases clipped from V and 1 base from J, the junction kept 4 bases outside the gene matches. CDR3 length equals 14 residues. The germline V gene encodes CDR1 SGDLS and CDR2 YYNGEE. Here the CDR3 DNA reads TGTGCCAGCAGCAGCGGGACTACCCAAGAGACCCAGTACTTC. This codes for CASSSGTTQETQYF.

This clone was counted once. V is TRBV11-3 and J is TRBJ2-1, with D possibly matching TRBD1 (6 bases). CDR1 is SGHNT, CDR2 YENEEA, per germline. This CDR3 region has 12 residues. Trimming stripped 2 bases from V and 7 bases from J, with 6 bases between. CDR3 in DNA: TGTGCCAGCAGCTTACAGGGGAATGAGCAGTTCTTC. As protein: CASSLQGNEQFF.

The chain uses TRBV2 and TRBJ2-7; D ambiguous. With 5 bases removed from V and 2 bases from J, the gap between germline ends came to 10 bases. CDR3 length equals 13 residues. Per germline, CDR1 SNHLY and CDR2 FYNNEI. The CDR3 nucleotides are TGTGCCAGCAGTCATGGGGTCGCCTACGAGCAGTACTTC. This sequence encodes CASSHGVAYEQYF.

This rearrangement joins TRBV5-1 to TRBJ1-4; D perhaps matches TRBD1 (5 bases). CDR3 length: 15 amino acids. In germline, CDR1 is SGHRS, CDR2 YFSETQ. Between the trimmed V and J ends, which lost 0 bases and 6 bases, there was a span of 12 bases. The CDR3 spells CASSLGSRGDEKLFF. In nucleotides, the CDR3 is TGCGCCAGCAGCTTGGGAAGTAGGGGCGATGAAAAACTGTTTTTT.

The sample holds one count of this clone. The chain recombines TRBV5-8 with TRBJ1-2, with 9 positions matching TRBD1. V was clipped by 0 bases and J by 8 bases; unmatched bases: 17. Germline loops: CDR1 SGHTS, CDR2 YDEGEE. The CDR3 extends over 18 amino acids. CDR3 DNA sequence: TGTGCCAGCAGCTTGGCCTGGGGACAGGGAACGGACCTAGGAGGCTACACCTTC. This translates into CASSLAWGQGTDLGGYTF.

This chain connects TRBV11-2 to TRBJ2-7; no reliable D call. CDR1 is SGHAT, CDR2 FQNNGV, per germline. Trimming left V 0 bases short and J 3 bases short, with 12 bases between. The length of the CDR3 is 15 residues. The CDR3 spells CASSLDRGTLYEQYF. CDR3 nucleotides: TGTGCCAGCAGCTTAGACCGCGGCACCCTCTACGAGCAGTACTTC.

CDR3 DNA sequence: TGTGCCAGCAGCCATCCTCGGACTAGCGGAACCCTCCGGCGGGATACGCAGTATTTT. This encodes CASSHPRTSGTLRRDTQYF. The gene calls are TRBV4-2 and TRBJ2-3; TRBD2 matches at 10 bases. The CDR3 runs 19 residues. After removal of 3 bases from V and 6 bases from J, the junction contained 18 bases not matched to a gene. Germline lookup yields CDR1 LGHNA and CDR2 YNFKEQ.

The rearrangement uses TRBV5-1 and TRBJ2-5; 11 nucleotides agree with TRBD2. The V segment lost 0 bases and the J segment 3 bases; nucleotides outside the gene matches: 4. CDR3 length: 16 amino acids. The germline gives CDR1 SGHRS, CDR2 YFSETQ. CDR3 nucleotide sequence: TGCGCCAGCAGCTTGGGCGGGACTAGCGGAAAAGAGACCCAGTACTTC. It codes for CASSLGGTSGKETQYF.

The chain joins TRBV29-1 to TRBJ1-2; D not certain. The CDR3 sequence is 13 residues long. V was cut by 6 bases and J by 4 bases, with 15 bases left in between. From germline, CDR1 is SQVTM and CDR2 ANQGSEA. The CDR3 sequence is CSVKLGLSYGYTF. The CDR3 DNA sequence: TGCAGCGTAAAATTGGGGTTATCCTATGGCTACACCTTC.

The chain employs TRBV7-2 and TRBJ1-1; perhaps TRBD1 as D (6 bases). The length of the CDR3 is 15 residues. The germline V gene has CDR1 SGHTA and CDR2 FQGNSA. Trimming cost V 0 bases and J 4 bases, with 12 bases left between them. CDR3: CASSLATGSGTEAFF. Written as DNA, the CDR3 is TGTGCCAGCAGCTTAGCGACAGGCTCGGGCACTGAAGCTTTCTTT.

This clone was recorded once. The chain links TRBV11-3 to TRBJ2-7; unclear D gene. Deletions cut 0 bases from V and 2 bases from J, with 11 bases between. The CDR3 totals 15 residues. Germline-derived CDR1 and CDR2 are SGHNT and YENEEA. CDR3 protein: CASSLETGSTYEQYF. CDR3 DNA: TGTGCCAGCAGCTTAGAAACCGGCAGCACCTACGAGCAGTACTTC.

The chain combines TRBV25-1 with TRBJ2-3; D is possibly TRBD1 (6 bases). V lost 6 bases to trimming and J lost 4 bases, with 14 bases between them. The CDR3 sequence is 14 residues long. Germline V gives CDR1 MGHDK, CDR2 SYGVNS. As DNA, the CDR3 is TGTGCCAGCAGCCCCCCAGGGGTTTCAGATACGCAGTATTTT. This translates into CASSPPGVSDTQYF.

The gene calls are TRBV19 and TRBJ1-2; a possible D gene is TRBD1 (5 bases). Germline CDR1 and CDR2: LNHDA and SQIVND (reference sequence). The CDR3 loop spans 12 amino acids. With 9 bases removed from V and 2 bases from J, the gap between germline ends came to 10 bases. CDR3 DNA sequence: TGTGCCAGCCGACAGACCAACTATGGCTACACCTTC. Translating gives CASRQTNYGYTF.

CDR3 in amino acids: CAISPDSSGANVLTF. CDR3 bases: TGTGCCATCAGTCCTGACAGCTCTGGGGCCAACGTCCTGACTTTC. V is TRBV10-3 and J is TRBJ2-6, with D possibly TRBD1 on 5 matching bases. The germline V gene encodes CDR1 ENHRY and CDR2 SYGVKD. This CDR3 contains 15 residues. The germline V and J ends were trimmed by 5 bases and 0 bases, with 8 bases remaining between them.

The chain has TRBV12-5 and TRBJ2-5, with TRBD1 matching over 8 bases. Germline CDR1 LGHNT, CDR2 FRNRAP. The CDR3 has 14 amino acids. Trimming cost V 7 bases and J 4 bases; bases outside gene matches: 8. In nucleotides, the CDR3 is TGTGCTAGTGCCGTGACAGGGGCTGGAGAGACCCAGTACTTC. Translation: CASAVTGAGETQYF.

The chain combines TRBV11-2 with TRBJ1-4; D is perhaps TRBD1 (6 bases). CDR1 is SGHAT and CDR2 is FQNNGV in the germline V gene. The CDR3 is 17 residues long. The V gene lost 5 bases and the J gene lost 0 bases, with 16 bases spanning the gap. The CDR3 DNA reads TGTGCCAGCAGCACCAGGGGCGGAATTGCAACTAATGAAAAACTGTTTTTT. Translated, it gives CASSTRGGIATNEKLFF.

This clone was seen more than once but under ten times. The V and J genes are TRBV20-1 and TRBJ2-7; D ambiguous. The V end lost 3 bases, the J end lost 3 bases, and 6 bases lay between the germline ends. In germline, CDR1 is DFQATT, CDR2 SNEGSKA (reference sequence). The CDR3 has 11 amino acids. The CDR3 sequence: CSARSDYEQYF. CDR3 DNA: TGCAGTGCTAGGTCCGACTACGAGCAGTACTTC.

CDR3 sequence reads: CASSGPVDGQPQHF. The CDR3 region has the DNA TGTGCCAGCAGCGGGCCCGTCGATGGTCAGCCCCAGCATTTT. V usage is TRBV9 and J usage is TRBJ1-5; D is undetermined. The CDR3 has 14 amino acids. V was cut by 3 bases and J by 6 bases, with 13 bases left in between. CDR1 and CDR2 from the germline V gene are SGDLS and YYNGEE.

The chain carries TRBV6-1 and TRBJ1-2; D may be TRBD1 (6 bases). V shed 4 bases and J shed 8 bases, with 14 bases lying between them. The germline CDR1 and CDR2 sequences are MNHNS and SASEGT. CDR3 length: 13 residues. CDR3 nucleotide sequence: TGTGCCAGCAGTGTTACAGGGCTCACAGGCTACACCTTC. It codes for CASSVTGLTGYTF.

The CDR3, as DNA: TGTGCCAGCAGTTACTCGACCCGGCAGGGGCATGGCTACACCTTC. Translated: CASSYSTRQGHGYTF. This chain connects TRBV6-5 to TRBJ1-2, with D perhaps TRBD1 (6 bases). CDR3 length: 15 residues. Trimming took 0 bases from V and 6 from J, leaving 14 bases between them. Per the germline V gene, CDR1 is MNHEY and CDR2 is SVGAGI.

This clone was found once. This chain links TRBV6-1 with TRBJ1-6, with a weak D call TRBD1 (5 bases). CDR1 and CDR2 from the germline V gene are MNHNS and SASEGT. Trimming took off 6 bases at V and 0 bases at J, with 9 bases between the two ends. This CDR3 comprises 15 residues. The chain's CDR3 is CASRTASSYNSPLHF. The CDR3 DNA sequence: TGTGCCAGCAGGACAGCCAGCTCCTATAATTCACCCCTCCACTTT.

The gene calls are TRBV4-1 and TRBJ1-1; D gene uncertain. CDR3 length: 16 amino acids. Germline loops: CDR1 MGHRA, CDR2 YSYEKL. V was cut by 2 bases and J by 0 bases, with 13 bases left in between. The CDR3 DNA reads as TGCGCCAGCAGCCAAACGAGCACATCCCTGAACACTGAAGCTTTCTTT. Amino acid sequence: CASSQTSTSLNTEAFF.

The chain carries TRBV27 and TRBJ1-6; unclear D gene. The CDR3 is made up of 12 amino acids. The germline V gene encodes CDR1 MNHEY and CDR2 SMNVEV (reference sequence). V was cut by 9 bases and J by 5 bases, with 8 bases left in between. The chain's CDR3 is CASGRNNSPLHF. The CDR3 DNA reads as TGTGCCAGTGGGAGGAATAATTCACCCCTCCACTTT.